This entry concerns a single T cell receptor beta chain. These data come from a study of shared clonotypes between healthy human individuals. The CDR3 totals 14 residues. The germline V gene has CDR1 ENHRY and CDR2 SYGVKD. The table came from immunoSEQ multiplex PCR; TCRdb's copy has only in-frame clones and leaves some out. Of around 530,000 clones in the sample, about 80% are singletons; the top ten hold about 12%. This sequence joins TRBV10-3 and TRBJ2-5; tentative D call: TRBD1 (5 bases). The J call is in doubt because the DNA end fits TRBJ2-7 better. The clonotype originates from a woman aged 35 to 49 in good health. Some clones in this sample may be carry-over from other donors' samples. The material sequenced was PBMCs. The CDR3 reads CAISDGRVSYEQYF. CDR3 coding DNA: TGTGCCATCAGTGACGGCAGGGTCTCCTACGAGCAGTACTTC.